A single sample is the source of the 17 T cell receptor beta chains below, sequenced in a study of T cell clonality in common variable immunodeficiency. Clones were sequenced by immunoSEQ multiplex PCR, and TCRdb holds only the in-frame ones, with some missing. This sample has tens of thousands of clones, each found more than once. Sequenced sample: peripheral blood mononuclear cells. These receptors originate from a person aged 18-70 years in good health.

This clone has a count of ten or more. The sequenced CDR3 bases are TGTGCCACCAGTGATACCTACAGGGGGCTTGAGACC. This translates into CATSDTYRGLET. Given in full, the CDR3 is CATSDTYRGLETQYF. V is TRBV24-1 and J is TRBJ2-5; 9 nucleotides match TRBD1. The CDR3 end lies 3 residues beyond the end of the read and is filled in from the germline J gene. CDR3 length: 15 amino acids. CDR1 is KGHDR and CDR2 is SFDVKD in the germline V gene. Trimming removed 3 bases from V and 5 bases from J; junction bases left unmatched: 6.

Ten or more counts support this clone. CDR3 sequence reads: CASSIRQGAEQYF. The CDR3 bases that were read are TGTGCCAGCAGTATTAGACAGGGCGCCGAG. The J gene is TRBJ2-7, the V gene TRBV12-3 or TRBV12-4; 7 bases are shared with TRBD1. The read falls 3 residues short of the CDR3 end, and the missing part is taken from the germline J gene. The CDR3 is 13 residues long. V gave up 5 bases and J gave up 6 bases; unmatched junction bases: 7.

This clone was seen repeatedly, ten times or more. The observed sequence ends 3 residues before the CDR3 terminus, with the missing tail filled in from the germline J gene. This chain links TRBV3-1 (or the pseudogene TRBV3-2) with TRBJ2-1; D not certain. Trimming pared 2 bases from V and 0 bases from J, leaving 8 bases between. This CDR3 comprises 15 residues. CDR1 is LGHDT and CDR2 is YNNKEL in the germline V gene (reference sequence). The CDR3 reads CASSQTTGSYNEQFF. The part of the CDR3 DNA that was read is TGTGCCAGCAGCCAAACCACGGGCTCCTACAATGAG.

This clone was picked up many times. The CDR3 goes on 3 residues after the read ends, and that part is filled in from the germline J gene. The chain has TRBV19 and TRBJ2-7, with D maybe TRBD2 (5 bases). The germline gives CDR1 LNHDA, CDR2 SQIVND (reference sequence). This CDR3 region has 15 residues. V lost 1 base and J 2 bases, leaving 12 bases between the germline ends. The CDR3 reads CASSIAGGFAYEQYF. The CDR3 bases that were read are TGTGCCAGTAGTATAGCCGGCGGGTTCGCCTACGAG.

This clone was seen ten or more times. The read stops 3 residues short of the end of the CDR3; the missing end is completed from the germline J gene. The J gene is TRBJ2-7, the V gene TRBV7-8; TRBD1 matches 7 bases. The V gene end was trimmed by 5 bases and the J gene end by 3 bases; junction bases not matched to a gene: 7. The length of the CDR3 is 14 residues. Germline CDR1 SGHVS, CDR2 FQNEAQ. This chain's CDR3 is CASSVVAGGYEQYF. CDR3 DNA (partial): TGTGCCAGCAGCGTCGTCGCAGGGGGCTACGAG.

This clone was detected ten times or more. The read is 3 residues too short to cover the CDR3 end, so that end is filled in from the germline J gene. The chain combines TRBV5-1 with TRBJ2-5; maybe TRBD2 (6 bases). V was trimmed by 4 bases and J by 5 bases, leaving 18 bases between them. The CDR3 totals 15 residues. The germline V gene has CDR1 SGHRS and CDR2 YFSETQ. The CDR3 DNA, read in part, is TGCGCCAGCAGCCCGCAGACTAGTGTAGGGGAGACC. It codes for CASSPQTSVGET. The entire CDR3 is CASSPQTSVGETQYF.

This clone has at least ten counts. The read finishes 3 residues shy of the CDR3 end, and the germline J gene is used to complete it. J is TRBJ1-1 and V is TRBV30; D perhaps matches TRBD1 (6 bases). Germline V gene data show CDR1 as GTSNPN and CDR2 as SVGIG (reference sequence). CDR3 length: 13 residues. V was trimmed by 8 bases and J by 4 bases, leaving 17 bases between them. CDR3 sequence: CARRQGSGTEAFF. The sequenced CDR3 bases are TGTGCCCGCCGTCAGGGGTCGGGCACTGAA.

Ten or more counts support this clone. The read halts 3 residues ahead of the CDR3 end, with the missing end drawn from the germline J gene. V and J are TRBV20-1 and TRBJ2-2; the match to TRBD2 covers 7 bases. The length of the CDR3 is 15 residues. The J segment lost 1 base and the V segment lost 6 bases, leaving 8 bases of the junction unmatched. Per the germline V gene, CDR1 is DFQATT and CDR2 is SNEGSKA (reference sequence). The DNA read from the CDR3 is TGCAGTGCCACCCCCCCTAGCGGGAACACCGGGGAG. Translating gives CSATPPSGNTGE. The whole CDR3 sequence is CSATPPSGNTGELFF.

Many counts were recorded for this clone. The read ends 3 residues before the CDR3 terminus; that terminus is restored from the germline J gene. The chain has TRBV28 and TRBJ2-7, with 11 bases lining up with TRBD2. The ends lost 2 bases at V and 4 bases at J; junction bases unmatched: 7. Looked up from germline, CDR1 is MDHEN and CDR2 is SYDVKM. CDR3 length: 16 amino acids. The CDR3 sequence is CASSLGGTSGSYEQYF. The part of the CDR3 DNA that was read is TGTGCCAGCAGTTTAGGGGGCACTAGCGGGAGTTACGAG.

This clone has a count of ten or more. The read ends 3 residues early relative to the CDR3; the germline J gene fills the gap. The V gene is TRBV18, the J gene TRBJ2-7; D is perhaps TRBD1 (6 bases). The CDR3 contains 14 residues. The germline V gene has CDR1 KGHSH and CDR2 LQKENI. Trimming removed 6 bases from V and 4 bases from J, with 16 bases in between. The part of the CDR3 DNA that was read is TGTGCCAGCTCGCCCGGGACAACGGGGTACGAG. Residues: CASSPGTTGYE. The whole CDR3 sequence is CASSPGTTGYEQYF.

This clone showed up many times. The sequenced fragment ends 3 residues before the CDR3 boundary, so the rest is inferred from the germline J gene. This sequence joins TRBV29-1 and TRBJ2-7, with 8 nucleotides matching TRBD1. There are 12 residues in the CDR3. Per germline, CDR1 SQVTM and CDR2 ANQGSEA. Trimming removed 7 bases from V and 3 bases from J; junction bases left unmatched: 5. The CDR3: CSGETGDYEQYF. Partial CDR3 DNA: TGCAGCGGAGAGACAGGGGACTACGAG.

This clone was counted many times. The CDR3 end lies 3 residues beyond the end of the read and is filled in from the germline J gene. The chain joins TRBV5-6 to TRBJ1-4, with a possible D match to TRBD1 (6 bases). V lost 1 base to trimming and J lost 6 bases, with 13 bases between them. Germline-derived CDR1 and CDR2 are SGHDT and YYEEEE. This CDR3 region has 15 residues. The sequenced CDR3 bases are TGTGCCAGCAGCTTGAGGCGTACAGGGTATGAAAAA. Translating it yields CASSLRRTGYEK. The full CDR3 is CASSLRRTGYEKLFF.

This clone was observed at least ten times. The read ends 3 residues early relative to the CDR3; the germline J gene fills the gap. The chain is built from TRBV12-3 or TRBV12-4 and TRBJ1-2; possibly TRBD1 for D (5 bases). V lost 6 bases and J lost 4, with 12 bases in between. The CDR3 is made up of 13 amino acids. The CDR3 reads CASSSGGIYGYTF. CDR3 DNA, as far as it was read: TGTGCCAGCAGCTCGGGGGGGATCTATGGC.

This clone was detected ten times or more. The sequence runs out 3 residues before the end of the CDR3; the remainder is reconstructed from the germline J gene. The chain has TRBV5-4 and TRBJ1-4; 8 nucleotides agree with TRBD1. V dropped 0 bases and J dropped 8; count of bases not matched to a gene: 6. CDR3 size: 15 residues. The germline gives CDR1 SGHNT, CDR2 YYREEE (reference sequence). CDR3 residues: CASSLAGQGGEKLFF. The CDR3 bases that were read are TGTGCCAGCAGCTTGGCAGGACAGGGAGGGGAAAAA.

This clone showed up many times. The read ends 3 residues before the CDR3 terminus; that terminus is restored from the germline J gene. The V gene is TRBV18, the J gene TRBJ1-1; tentative D call: TRBD1 (6 bases). The V gene lost 5 bases and the J gene lost 0 bases, with 16 bases spanning the gap. The CDR3 loop spans 16 amino acids. Germline V gene lookup returns CDR1 KGHSH and CDR2 LQKENI. The CDR3 DNA, read in part, is TGTGCCAGCTCAATCCGGGACCCAGGGGTGAACACTGAA. This encodes CASSIRDPGVNTE. The full CDR3 reads CASSIRDPGVNTEAFF. Supplemented by reference TRBV18 and TRBJ1-1, the full variable domain reads NAGVMQNPRHLVRRRGQEARLRCSPMKGHSHVYWYRQLPEEGLKFMVYLQKENIIDESGMPKERFSAEFPKEGPSILRIQQVVRGDSAAYFCASSIRDPGVNTEAFFGQGTRLTVV.

This clone came up many times. From the germline J gene comes the end of the CDR3, since the read stops 3 residues before it. The rearrangement uses TRBV30 and TRBJ2-2, with 12 bases identical to TRBD2. V was clipped by 1 base and J by 8 bases; unmatched bases: 5. CDR1 and CDR2 (germline): GTSNPN, SVGIG (reference sequence). This CDR3 has 15 amino acids. CDR3 region: CAWSGLAGGRGELFF. The CDR3 bases that were read are TGTGCCTGGAGTGGCCTAGCGGGAGGGAGGGGGGAG.

This clone was seen ten or more times. The missing CDR3 end, 3 residues past where the read stops, is filled in from the germline J gene. This chain connects TRBV4-1 to TRBJ1-2, with 8 positions matching TRBD1. After removal of 0 bases from V and 5 bases from J, the junction contained 11 bases not matched to a gene. Germline-derived CDR1 and CDR2 are MGHRA and YSYEKL. The CDR3 is made up of 17 amino acids. This CDR3 reads CASSQDLRQGAGYGYTF. The covered CDR3 bases are TGCGCCAGCAGCCAAGACTTACGGCAGGGGGCTGGGTATGGC.